Given below is one TCR beta chain in context. Its antigen specificity is not known. The input lacks base qualities; no much larger clone sits a single base away. The receptor library was made with the immunoSEQ multiplex PCR assay. For the multiplex PCR, a mixture combining 60 forward primers for TCR Vbeta segments and 13 reverse primers for TCR Jbeta segments was used. The CDR3 region of rearranged TCR beta genes was amplified from genomic DNA by a multiplex PCR assay. The Illumina HiSeq System was used to sequence the amplified TCR beta libraries as 87-base-pair reads. Processing in the source paper ran as follows. In a later analysis, tens of millions of unique TCR beta chains were counted across the roughly 700 repertoires, and roughly 10 million of these chains were shared by at least two donors. Raw reads were error-corrected and collapsed into unique sequences by a nearest-neighbor algorithm in which closely related sequences were merged to remove PCR and sequencing errors. CDR3 sequences were aligned to IMGT reference sequences to assign V, D and J gene segments. For a sequence to be retained, at least a six-nucleotide match to both a V gene segment and a J gene segment was required. A rearrangement was called productive if the CDR3 had no stop codons and remained in frame with V and J, and every other rearrangement was called non-productive. CDR3 was defined by IMGT convention, running from the second conserved V-encoded cysteine to the conserved J-encoded phenylalanine. The earlier analysis of about 610 of the donors excluded any sequence lacking an unambiguous match to a single V gene segment. An earlier analysis of a few hundred of the donors classified V segments as functional when productive rearrangements were above 56.7% and as segregating when the standard deviation between donors was above 5%. A statistical classification framework was built to diagnose cytomegalovirus status from the catalog of TCR beta chain sequences. In a later analysis, TCR nucleotide sequences were compared against IMGT/GENE-DB human TR gene sequences so that V and J genes could be assigned. A later analysis assigned CDR3 sequences and most-parsimonious VDJ recombination scenarios with the TCRdist pipeline. A later analysis defined each TCR beta chain by its CDR3 amino acid sequence plus V-gene family, and excluded reads lacking a unique V-gene family. In a later analysis, 450 to 600 highly shared, low-generation-probability nucleotide sequences were removed to address suspected cross-contamination and a sequencing artifact. A later analysis calculated a clonal expansion index for each public chain from normalized within-repertoire ranks of inferred template counts. Generation probabilities in a later analysis came from a VDJ recombination model fitted to out-of-frame rearrangements, and those results were checked against IGoR. In a later analysis, TCR-TCR, TCR-HLA and TCR-CMV co-occurrence was scored with hypergeometric tests, and a repertoire-size bias correction was applied to TCR pairs. A later analysis estimated false discovery rates by permuting HLA or CMV assignments 20 times. In a later analysis, co-occurring TCRs were grouped using DBSCAN, with TCRdist sequence similarity added in when clustering inside HLA-allele-positive subsets. Co-occurrence clustering excluded repertoires with fewer than 30,000 or more than 120,000 public chains, plus five with anomalous nucleotide sharing. TCRdb took this table from immuneACCESS and kept in-frame rearrangements with V and J called. Such tables lack part of the clones; where checked against another copy, unresolved V genes explain under half of the gap, and the rest is unexplained. The D gene and trimming were derived from the DNA, and the V and J assignments and clone size from that table. The sample has about 180,000 clones on record, around 80% of them singletons. Around 1.4% of the sample goes to the ten largest clones.

These data are taken from a study of cytomegalovirus exposure and HLA in healthy donors (dated by TCRdb to between 2016 and 2019). Turning to the overall study: An earlier analysis of approximately 550 of the donors reported 250 to 350 Gb of sequence data and 117 million unique TCR beta sequences from about 200 million T cells. An early release that covered about 600 HLA-typed donors contained approximately 320 gigabases of sequencing data and around 80 million unique TCR sequences. The genetic ancestry cluster associated with self-reported Caucasian donors included approximately 85% of the 350 to 500 genotyped donors. The aim of the study was to test whether cataloging public T cell receptors could identify signatures of past pathogen exposure. The T cell repertoires of several hundred subjects were profiled by immunosequencing and related to cytomegalovirus serostatus. In addition to the first cohort of hundreds of subjects, a separate validation cohort of approximately 130 different subjects was used. To predict cytomegalovirus infection status, the study brought together high-throughput TCR immunosequencing, statistical association of individual TCRs with disease status, and machine learning. A later analysis re-examined previously published TCR beta repertoires from 500 to 700 donors and added high-resolution HLA genotyping to investigate patterns of TCR occurrence. Rather than using new phenotypic data, the later analysis identified candidate immune exposures from TCR beta sequences and from how often those sequences occurred across donors. An earlier analysis of approximately 580 of the donors used high-throughput TCR beta sequencing to judge whether each TCR beta V gene segment behaved as functional or pseudogenic. Alongside the repertoire data, information on donor age, sex, ethnicity and CMV serostatus was compiled. In a later genetic analysis, genome-wide SNP genotypes for about 60% of the 666 donors were used, and that subset was treated as a discovery cohort. Every repertoire in the discovery cohort had been generated on one and the same sequencing platform. Class I and class II HLA loci were covered by the typing at four-digit resolution. The number of donors typed differed by locus, with roughly 620-640 for A, B, C, DRB1 and DQB1, around 520 for DQA1, 606 for DPA1, and roughly 450 for DPB1. Roughly five DR-DQ haplotypes were handled as single units for association and clustering because linkage in the cohort was strong. On average, 235,054 unique TCR beta nucleotide sequences were sequenced per donor among more than 350 genotyped donors of the cohort, with 15% to 20% of those sequences being non-productive.

The CDR3 holds 14 amino acids from the cysteine to the phenylalanine. The kept DNA is CDR3 alone, 42 bases in frame from the first base. Trimming takes 1 base from V and 1 base from J, and the germline ends sit 8 bases apart. Per the germline V gene, SQVTM is the CDR1 and ANQGSEA is the CDR2. The cohort consisted of fewer than 700 healthy bone marrow donors. Cohort members were all nominally healthy when sampled, although unrecorded immune exposures were likely present. The donor was CMV seropositive and was included in the group of 300 or so seropositive cohort members. Every donor gave a peripheral blood sample, and the peripheral blood mononuclear cells from that sample were used for TCR beta sequencing. The Qiagen DNeasy Blood Extraction Kit was used to extract genomic DNA from the blood cell samples. On the study overall, not on this receptor specifically: A group of highly shared sequence variants was considered likely to be a technical artifact of the sequencing pipeline. V-gene and J-gene trimming of TCR beta chains was associated with a missense DCLRE1C variant in a later genetic analysis, and the association was replicated in an independent cohort. According to a later genetic analysis, donors in an Asian-associated ancestry cluster had fewer N-insertions in productive TCRs than the approximately 630-donor mean. Broadly in line with IMGT annotations, most TCR beta V segments showed up in productive rearrangements about 87% or about 30% of the time in an earlier analysis of some 590 of the donors. Correlated functional status among segregating V segments might be attributable to linkage disequilibrium, but an unknown experimental factor could not be ruled out. Only TCR beta chains were sequenced in this cohort, and the absence of alpha or paired-chain data limited detectable features. Because HLA typing was missing for some donors at each locus, association tests included only the typed subset. In a later analysis, TCR association rates were found to vary across HLA loci, with the most associated TCRs seen for DRB1 alleles and the fewest for HLA-C alleles. Compared with equally common non-associated chains, HLA-associated TCR beta chains in a later analysis were more clonally expanded and had lower generation probabilities. At a false discovery rate of 0.05, a later analysis linked around 17,000 TCR beta sequences to specific HLA alleles. In a later analysis, several top co-occurrence clusters were reported to appear linked to parvovirus B19, influenza, CMV and Epstein-Barr virus. The classifier was reported to diagnose cytomegalovirus status with high specificity and sensitivity in both the original and validation cohorts. Some IMGT-functional V segments, including TRBV6-2 and TRBV6-3, could not be distinguished by the 87-base-pair reads and were therefore excluded. The authors suggested that the approach could potentially be extended to other disease states and immunological phenotypes. A further reported finding was that TCR beta sequences accurately predicted the HLA-A and HLA-B alleles for most subjects in the first cohort. In the study, 150 to 200 TCR beta chains were listed as associated with cytomegalovirus. Across donors, most TCR sequences were observed very rarely, whereas some public TCRs were present in many individuals. Immune exposure information for the cohort was limited to CMV serostatus. The earlier analysis of 587 of the donors excluded approximately 17 rarely observed V segments, including chromosome 9 orphons, because counts were too low. The presence/absence analyses assumed that sequencing depth was roughly uniform across donors, and that assumption may not be true. Assigning TCR associations to individual alleles was difficult when HLA alleles, especially DR and DQ, strongly co-occurred. A later analysis found that most CMV-associated TCR beta chains appeared HLA-restricted, with HLA associations seemingly driven largely by CMV exposure. A few of the identified cytomegalovirus-associated TCR beta chains were confirmed in vitro to be specific for cytomegalovirus antigens.

The source material was PBMCs. The TCR was taken from a girl under 18 in good health and CMV-seropositive. This receptor chain uses TRBV29-1 and TRBJ2-1, with the D gene not clear enough to name. The DNA reads TGCAGCGTTGAAGGTTACCAGTCCTACAATGAGCAGTTCTTC. Its coded protein is CSVEGYQSYNEQFF.